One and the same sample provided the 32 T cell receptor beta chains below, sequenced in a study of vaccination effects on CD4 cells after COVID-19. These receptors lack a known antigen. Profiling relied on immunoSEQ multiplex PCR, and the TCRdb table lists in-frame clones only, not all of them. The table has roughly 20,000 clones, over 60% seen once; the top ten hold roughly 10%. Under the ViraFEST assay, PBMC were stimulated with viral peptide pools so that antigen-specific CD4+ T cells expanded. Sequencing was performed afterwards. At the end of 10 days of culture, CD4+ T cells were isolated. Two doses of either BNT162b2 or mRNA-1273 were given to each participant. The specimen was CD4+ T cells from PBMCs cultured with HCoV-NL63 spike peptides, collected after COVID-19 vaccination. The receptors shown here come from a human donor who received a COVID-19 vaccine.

The CDR3 region has the DNA TGCAGCGTTGAACTAGGGTCCGATACGCAGTATTTT. This encodes CSVELGSDTQYF. This sequence joins TRBV29-1 and TRBJ2-3, with D unclear. Germline loops: CDR1 SQVTM, CDR2 ANQGSEA. The CDR3 totals 12 residues. V lost 2 bases and J 6 bases, leaving 9 bases between the germline ends.

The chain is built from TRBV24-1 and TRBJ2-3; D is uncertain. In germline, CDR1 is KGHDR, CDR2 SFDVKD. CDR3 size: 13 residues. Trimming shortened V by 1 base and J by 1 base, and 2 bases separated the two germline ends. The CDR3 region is CATSDFGTDTQYF. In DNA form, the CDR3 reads TGTGCCACCAGTGATTTCGGCACAGATACGCAGTATTTT.

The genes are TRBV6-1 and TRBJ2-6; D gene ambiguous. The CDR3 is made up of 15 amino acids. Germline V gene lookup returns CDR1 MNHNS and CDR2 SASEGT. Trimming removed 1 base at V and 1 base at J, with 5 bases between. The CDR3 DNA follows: TGTGCCAGCAGTGAAGATGTTTCTGGGGCCAACGTCCTGACTTTC. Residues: CASSEDVSGANVLTF.

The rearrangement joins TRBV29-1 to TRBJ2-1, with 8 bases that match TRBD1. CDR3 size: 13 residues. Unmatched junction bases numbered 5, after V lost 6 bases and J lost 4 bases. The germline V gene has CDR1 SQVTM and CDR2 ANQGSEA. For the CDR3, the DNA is TGCAGCGTCGGGACAGGAGTATACAATGAGCAGTTCTTC. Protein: CSVGTGVYNEQFF.

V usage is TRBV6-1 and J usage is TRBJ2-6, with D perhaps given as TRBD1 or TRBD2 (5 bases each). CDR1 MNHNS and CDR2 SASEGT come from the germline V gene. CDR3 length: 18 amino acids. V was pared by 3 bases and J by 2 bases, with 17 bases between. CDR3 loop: CASSELLGPGAGANVLTF. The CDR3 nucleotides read TGTGCCAGCAGTGAGTTATTGGGACCCGGGGCTGGGGCCAACGTCCTGACTTTC.

CDR3 protein: CASSPNPRTGNTGELFF. The CDR3 region has the DNA TGCGCCAGCAGCCCCAACCCTCGGACAGGGAACACCGGGGAGCTGTTTTTT. The chain couples TRBV5-1 to TRBJ2-2, with 7 bases lining up with TRBD1. Trimming took 4 bases from V and 1 from J; bases not matched to a gene: 10. The length of the CDR3 is 17 residues. The germline CDR1 and CDR2 sequences are SGHRS and YFSETQ.

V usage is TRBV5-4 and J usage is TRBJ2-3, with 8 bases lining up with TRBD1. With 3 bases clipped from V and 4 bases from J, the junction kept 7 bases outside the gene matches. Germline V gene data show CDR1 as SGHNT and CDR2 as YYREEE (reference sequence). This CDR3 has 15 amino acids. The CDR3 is CASSSRDRTADTQYF. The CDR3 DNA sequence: TGTGCCAGCAGCTCCCGGGACAGGACGGCAGATACGCAGTATTTT.

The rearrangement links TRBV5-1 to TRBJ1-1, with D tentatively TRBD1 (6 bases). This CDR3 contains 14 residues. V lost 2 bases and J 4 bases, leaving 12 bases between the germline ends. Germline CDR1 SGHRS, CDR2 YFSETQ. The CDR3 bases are TGCGCCAGCAGCTTTAGGGGGGCTGGCACTGAAGCTTTCTTT. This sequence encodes CASSFRGAGTEAFF. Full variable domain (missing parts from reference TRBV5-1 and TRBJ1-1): KAGVTQTPRYLIKTRGQQVTLSCSPISGHRSVSWYQQTPGQGLQFLFEYFSETQRNKGNFPGRFSGRQFSNSRSEMNVSTLELGDSALYLCASSFRGAGTEAFFGQGTRLTVV.

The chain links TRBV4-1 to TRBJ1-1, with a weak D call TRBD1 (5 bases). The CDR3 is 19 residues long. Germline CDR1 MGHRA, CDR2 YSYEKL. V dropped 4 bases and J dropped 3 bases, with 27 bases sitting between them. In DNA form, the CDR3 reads TGCGCCAGCAGCCCCCGATTGATAGGAGTGGAGGGACGGGACACTGAAGCTTTCTTT. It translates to CASSPRLIGVEGRDTEAFF.

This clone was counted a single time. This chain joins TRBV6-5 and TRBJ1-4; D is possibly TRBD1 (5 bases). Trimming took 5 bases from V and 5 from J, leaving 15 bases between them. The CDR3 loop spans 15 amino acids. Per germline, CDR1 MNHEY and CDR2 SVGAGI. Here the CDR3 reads CASSQGLRANEKLFF. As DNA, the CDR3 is TGTGCCAGCAGTCAGGGTTTAAGGGCGAATGAAAAACTGTTTTTT.

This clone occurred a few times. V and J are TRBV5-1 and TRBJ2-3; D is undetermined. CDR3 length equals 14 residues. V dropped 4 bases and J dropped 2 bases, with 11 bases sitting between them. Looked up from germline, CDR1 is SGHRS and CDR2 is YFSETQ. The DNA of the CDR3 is TGCGCCAGCAGCACGGACGGAACCACAGATACGCAGTATTTT. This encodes CASSTDGTTDTQYF.

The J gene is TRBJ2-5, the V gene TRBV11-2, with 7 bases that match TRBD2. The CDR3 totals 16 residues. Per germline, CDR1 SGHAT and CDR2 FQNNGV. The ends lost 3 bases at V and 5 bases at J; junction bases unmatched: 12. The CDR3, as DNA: TGTGCCAGCAGCTTGGGGGGGACCTCACGTAGGGAGACCCAGTACTTC. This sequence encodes CASSLGGTSRRETQYF.

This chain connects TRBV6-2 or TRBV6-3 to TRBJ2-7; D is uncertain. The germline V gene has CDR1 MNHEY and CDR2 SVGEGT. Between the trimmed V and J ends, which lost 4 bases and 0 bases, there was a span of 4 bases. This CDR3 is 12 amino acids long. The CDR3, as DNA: TGTGCCAGCAGTTCGGACTCCTACGAGCAGTACTTC. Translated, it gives CASSSDSYEQYF.

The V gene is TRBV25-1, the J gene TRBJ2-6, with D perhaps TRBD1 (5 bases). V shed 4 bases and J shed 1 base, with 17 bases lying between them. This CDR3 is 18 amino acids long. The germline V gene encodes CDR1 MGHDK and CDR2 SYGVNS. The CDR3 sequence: CASSVQDPYASGANVLTF. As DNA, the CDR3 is TGTGCCAGCAGTGTACAGGATCCCTATGCATCTGGGGCCAACGTCCTGACTTTC.

CDR3 DNA: TGTGCCAGCAGCTTATTCCACTCTGGAAACACCATATATTTT. This gives the protein CASSLFHSGNTIYF. The J gene is TRBJ1-3, the V gene TRBV7-2; unclear D gene. This CDR3 has 14 residues. Trimming took off 2 bases at V and 0 bases at J, with 5 bases between the two ends. Germline assignment: CDR1 SGHTA and CDR2 FQGNSA.

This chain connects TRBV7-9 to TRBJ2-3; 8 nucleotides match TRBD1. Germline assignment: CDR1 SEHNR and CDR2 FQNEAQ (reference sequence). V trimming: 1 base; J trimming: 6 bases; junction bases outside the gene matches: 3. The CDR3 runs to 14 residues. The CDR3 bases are TGTGCCAGCAGCTTAGACAGGGGGACGGATACGCAGTATTTT. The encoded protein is CASSLDRGTDTQYF.

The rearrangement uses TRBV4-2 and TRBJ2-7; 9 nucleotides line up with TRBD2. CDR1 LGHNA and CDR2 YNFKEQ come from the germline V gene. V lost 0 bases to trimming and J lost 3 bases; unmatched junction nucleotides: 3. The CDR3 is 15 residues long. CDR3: CASSQDEAGGYEQYF. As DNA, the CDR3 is TGTGCCAGCAGCCAAGATGAAGCGGGGGGCTACGAGCAGTACTTC.

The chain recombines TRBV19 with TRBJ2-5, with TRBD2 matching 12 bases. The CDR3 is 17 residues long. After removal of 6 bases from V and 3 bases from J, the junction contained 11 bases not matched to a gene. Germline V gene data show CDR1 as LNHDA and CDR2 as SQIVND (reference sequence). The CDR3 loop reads CASRPGGTSGPEETQYF. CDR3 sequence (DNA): TGTGCCAGTAGACCTGGGGGGACTAGCGGGCCGGAAGAGACCCAGTACTTC. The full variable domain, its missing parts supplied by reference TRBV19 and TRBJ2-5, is DGGITQSPKYLFRKEGQNVTLSCEQNLNHDAMYWYRQDPGQGLRLIYYSQIVNDFQKGDIAEGYSVSREKKESFPLTVTSAQKNPTAFYLCASRPGGTSGPEETQYFGPGTRLLVL.

CDR3 residues: CASSPRLAGERETQYF. CDR3 DNA: TGTGCCAGCAGCCCGCGGCTAGCGGGAGAACGAGAGACCCAGTACTTC. The genes are TRBV5-4 and TRBJ2-5; 10 bases line up with TRBD2. This CDR3 comprises 16 residues. CDR1 is SGHNT, CDR2 YYREEE, per germline (reference sequence). Trimming at V came to 4 bases and at J to 4 bases, leaving 10 bases not matched to a gene.

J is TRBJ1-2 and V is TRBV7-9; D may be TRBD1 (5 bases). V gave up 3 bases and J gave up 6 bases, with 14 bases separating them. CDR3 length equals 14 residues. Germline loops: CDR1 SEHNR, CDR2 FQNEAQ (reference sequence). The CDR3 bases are TGTGCCAGCAGCTTCACGCAGGGATCAGATGGCTACACCTTC. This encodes CASSFTQGSDGYTF.

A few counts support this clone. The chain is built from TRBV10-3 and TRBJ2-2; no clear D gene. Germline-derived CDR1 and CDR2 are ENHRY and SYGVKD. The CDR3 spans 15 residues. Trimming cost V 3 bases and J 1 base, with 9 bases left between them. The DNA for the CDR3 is TGTGCCATCAGTGAATCTCGACTGAACACCGGGGAGCTGTTTTTT. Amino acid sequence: CAISESRLNTGELFF.

CDR3 coding DNA: TGTGCCAGCAGAAAGGGAGGATACGAAAAACTGTTTTTT. This translates into CASRKGGYEKLFF. The rearrangement joins TRBV2 to TRBJ1-4; the D is unclear. This CDR3 region has 13 residues. The ends were cut back, 6 bases at V and 8 bases at J, with 13 bases in the middle. Per the germline V gene, CDR1 is SNHLY and CDR2 is FYNNEI.

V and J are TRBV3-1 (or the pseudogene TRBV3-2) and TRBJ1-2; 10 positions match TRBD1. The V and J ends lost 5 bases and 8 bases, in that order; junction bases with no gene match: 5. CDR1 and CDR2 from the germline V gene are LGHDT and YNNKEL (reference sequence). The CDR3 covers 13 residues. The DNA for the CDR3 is TGTGCCAGCAGCGACAGGGGGCCAGGAGGCTACACCTTC. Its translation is CASSDRGPGGYTF.

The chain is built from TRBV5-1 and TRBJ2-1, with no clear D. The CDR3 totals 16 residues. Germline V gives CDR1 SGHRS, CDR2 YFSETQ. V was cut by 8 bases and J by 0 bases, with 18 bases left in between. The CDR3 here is CASHLEASSSYNEQFF. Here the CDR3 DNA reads TGCGCCAGTCACCTTGAGGCATCGAGCTCCTACAATGAGCAGTTCTTC.

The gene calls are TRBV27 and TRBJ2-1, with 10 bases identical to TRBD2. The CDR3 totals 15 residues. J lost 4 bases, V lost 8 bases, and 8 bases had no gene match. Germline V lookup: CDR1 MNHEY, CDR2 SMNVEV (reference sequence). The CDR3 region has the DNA TGTGCCAGCTCTGCTAGCGGGGGCCATTACAATGAGCAGTTCTTC. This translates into CASSASGGHYNEQFF.

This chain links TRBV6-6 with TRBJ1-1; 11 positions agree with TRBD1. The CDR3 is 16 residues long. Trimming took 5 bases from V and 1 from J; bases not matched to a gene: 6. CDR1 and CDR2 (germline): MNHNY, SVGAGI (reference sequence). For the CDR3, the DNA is TGTGCCAGCAGTACCGGACAGGGGGCTTCGAACACTGAAGCTTTCTTT. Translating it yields CASSTGQGASNTEAFF.

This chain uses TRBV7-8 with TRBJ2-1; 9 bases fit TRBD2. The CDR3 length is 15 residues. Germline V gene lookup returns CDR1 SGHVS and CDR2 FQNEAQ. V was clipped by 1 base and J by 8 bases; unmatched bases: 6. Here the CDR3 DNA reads TGTGCCAGCAGCTTAGAAGGCGGGGGGGCCTATGAGCAGTTCTTC. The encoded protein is CASSLEGGGAYEQFF.

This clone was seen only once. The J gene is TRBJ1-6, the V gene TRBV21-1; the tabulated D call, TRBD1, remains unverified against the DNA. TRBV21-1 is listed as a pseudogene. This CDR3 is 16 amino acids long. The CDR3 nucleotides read TGTGCCAGCAGCAAACTGGGGCCCAGCATCCAATCACCCCTCCACTTT. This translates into CASSKLGPSIQSPLHF.

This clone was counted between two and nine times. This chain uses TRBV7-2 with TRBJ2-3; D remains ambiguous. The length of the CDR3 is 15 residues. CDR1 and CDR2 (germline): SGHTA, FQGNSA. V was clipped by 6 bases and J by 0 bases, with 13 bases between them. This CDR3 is CASRYGRTSTDTQYF. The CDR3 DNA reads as TGTGCCAGCAGATACGGACGGACCAGCACAGATACGCAGTATTTT.

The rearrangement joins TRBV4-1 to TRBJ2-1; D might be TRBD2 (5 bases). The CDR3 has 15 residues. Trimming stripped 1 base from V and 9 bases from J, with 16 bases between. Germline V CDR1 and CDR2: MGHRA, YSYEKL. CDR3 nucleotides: TGCGCCAGCAGCCAAGTGCTACAAACACGGGGTGAGCAGTTCTTC. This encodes CASSQVLQTRGEQFF.

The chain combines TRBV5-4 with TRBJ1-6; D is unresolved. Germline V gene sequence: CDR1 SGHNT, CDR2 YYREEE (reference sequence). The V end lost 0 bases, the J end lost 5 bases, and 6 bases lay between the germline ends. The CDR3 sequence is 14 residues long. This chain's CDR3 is CASSLDRDNSPLHF. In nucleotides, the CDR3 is TGTGCCAGCAGCTTGGACAGAGATAATTCACCCCTCCACTTT.

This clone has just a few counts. CDR3 bases: TGCGCCAGCAGCCCAAAGGCAGAGGGGCAAACCTACGAGCAGTACTTC. It translates to CASSPKAEGQTYEQYF. The chain carries TRBV23-1 and TRBJ2-7; either TRBD1 or TRBD2 may fit D (5 bases each). TRBV23-1 has ORF status, its function being uncertain. This CDR3 is 16 amino acids long. V was clipped by 6 bases and J by 2 bases, with 20 bases between them.